A single TCR beta chain is shown here with its context. Sequencing was performed with immunoSEQ multiplex PCR; in TCRdb, only in-frame clones are kept and a portion is missing. The repertoire holds over 150,000 clones, with around 87% as singletons. The sample is drawn from a study of blood T cell repertoires in COVID-19. Study context: COVID-19 samples from acute and convalescent phases originated in the United States, Italy and Spain. The analysed material was cDNA or gDNA that came from T cells, B-cell-depleted T cells, or PBMCs.

Trimming at V came to 3 bases and at J to 2 bases, leaving 8 bases not matched to a gene. The germline CDR1 and CDR2 sequences are SNHLY and FYNNEI. CDR3 length: 17 residues. Seattle patient enrollment occurred during active infection, with longitudinal follow-up thereafter. The chain employs TRBV2 and TRBJ2-1; 9 nucleotides agree with TRBD2. This clonotype was sampled from a woman older than 75 with COVID-19, enrolled during active disease. Source material: peripheral blood. The CDR3 DNA sequence: TGTGCCAGCAGTGAGGCCTTCCTAGCGGGAACCTACAATGAGCAGTTCTTC. Translated: CASSEAFLAGTYNEQFF.